Given below is one T cell receptor (beta chain) in context. The CDR3 totals 13 residues. Trimming shortened V by 5 bases and J by 6 bases, and 10 bases separated the two germline ends. Germline values: CDR1 MNHNS, CDR2 SASEGT. Individual cDNA molecules were tagged with unique molecular identifiers. TCRdb re-called the 5' RACE reads through MiXCR, storing one row per CDR3 protein. In the table there are 99,000 or so distinct CDR3 sequences, 16% of which are singletons. These data belong to a study of early T cells in non-severe SARS-CoV-2 infection. The J gene is TRBJ1-4, the V gene TRBV6-1, with D hard to call. The TCR originated in an adult who was a healthcare worker with PCR-confirmed SARS-CoV-2 infection or an uninfected control (not recorded which). The material sequenced was whole blood. CDR3 in amino acids: CASSPRRHEKLFF. CDR3 sequence (DNA): TGTGCCAGCAGTCCCCGGCGGCATGAAAAACTGTTTTTT.